These 29 T cell receptor beta chains were sequenced from one sample in a study of Ad26.COV2.S vaccination and SARS-CoV-2 variants. Treatment of the sample: some 20 received Ad26.COV2.S at low or high dose, single or two shots; roughly 5 received placebo; per-sample allocation not given. Sample collection was performed on day 63 after the first vaccine or placebo injection. TCRdb keeps only in-frame clones here, not all; method: immunoSEQ multiplex PCR. There are about 350,000 clones in the sample; around 88% occur only once, and around 11% lies in the top ten. The source material was peripheral blood, sampled in a trial of Ad26.COV2.S vaccine versus placebo. The receptors were sampled from a person between 18 and 60 years old who received the Ad26.COV2.S COVID-19 vaccine or a placebo.

The rearrangement links TRBV7-2 to TRBJ2-2; D might be TRBD1 or TRBD2, each matching 6 bases. Germline V gene data show CDR1 as SGHTA and CDR2 as FQGNSA. Between the trimmed V and J ends, which lost 5 bases and 1 base, there was a span of 11 bases. This CDR3 comprises 15 residues. The CDR3 DNA reads as TGTGCCAGCAGCCCGCGGGGACAGAACACCGGGGAGCTGTTTTTT. It translates to CASSPRGQNTGELFF.

The chain carries TRBV5-1 and TRBJ2-6; D may be TRBD2 (5 bases). V was trimmed by 4 bases and J by 0 bases, leaving 20 bases between them. This CDR3 has 19 residues. Germline CDR1 is SGHRS and CDR2 is YFSETQ. The CDR3, as DNA: TGCGCCAGCAGCCCCCTCGCTAGAGGGTACCCCTCTGGGGCCAACGTCCTGACTTTC. Translating it yields CASSPLARGYPSGANVLTF.

This rearrangement joins TRBV27 to TRBJ2-7; D unclear. CDR1 is MNHEY, CDR2 SMNVEV, per germline (reference sequence). There are 13 residues in the CDR3. Trimming took off 2 bases at V and 2 bases at J, with 7 bases between the two ends. The CDR3 DNA is TGTGCCAGCAGTTTACCCGGAGCCTACGAGCAGTACTTC. Protein sequence: CASSLPGAYEQYF.

This rearrangement joins TRBV24-1 to TRBJ2-5; 8 bases align to TRBD2. Germline lookup yields CDR1 KGHDR and CDR2 SFDVKD. V was pared by 2 bases and J by 5 bases, with 6 bases of the junction left unmatched. This CDR3 comprises 15 residues. The CDR3 here is CATSDSGLAGETQYF. For the CDR3, the DNA is TGTGCCACCAGTGATTCTGGACTAGCCGGGGAGACCCAGTACTTC.

This chain links TRBV3-1 (or the pseudogene TRBV3-2) with TRBJ2-7; D is uncertain. This CDR3 region has 16 residues. Trimming took 0 bases from V and 1 from J, leaving 13 bases between them. In germline, CDR1 is LGHDT, CDR2 YNNKEL (reference sequence). CDR3 coding DNA: TGTGCCAGCAGCCAAGATATCTCGGGCGGATCCTACGAGCAGTACTTC. This codes for CASSQDISGGSYEQYF.

Notes on this clone: Other DNA sequences in the sample encode the same CDR3. The chain couples TRBV5-1 to TRBJ2-5; a possible D gene is TRBD2 (6 bases). The V gene's germline CDR1 is SGHRS and CDR2 YFSETQ. Trimming stripped 4 bases from V and 1 base from J, with 11 bases between. The CDR3 runs to 14 residues. CDR3 residues: CASSLGGSQETQYF. CDR3 DNA sequence: TGCGCCAGCAGCCTCGGAGGGTCCCAAGAGACCCAGTACTTC. The complete variable domain, with remaining parts taken from reference TRBV5-1 and TRBJ2-5, reads KAGVTQTPRYLIKTRGQQVTLSCSPISGHRSVSWYQQTPGQGLQFLFEYFSETQRNKGNFPGRFSGRQFSNSRSEMNVSTLELGDSALYLCASSLGGSQETQYFGPGTRLLVL.

In this sample, this clone turned up a few times. V is TRBV27 and J is TRBJ2-7; D possibly corresponds to TRBD2 (6 bases). The length of the CDR3 is 11 residues. The germline V gene has CDR1 MNHEY and CDR2 SMNVEV (reference sequence). V was trimmed by 8 bases and J by 10 bases, leaving 15 bases between them. CDR3 sequence reads: CASSRGGLQYF. CDR3 DNA sequence: TGTGCCAGCTCTAGGGGAGGTCTACAGTACTTC.

The J gene is TRBJ2-1, the V gene TRBV4-2, with a weak D call TRBD1 (6 bases). Germline assignment: CDR1 LGHNA and CDR2 YNFKEQ. CDR3 length: 16 amino acids. Trimming cost V 1 base and J 2 bases, with 12 bases left between them. CDR3 in amino acids: CASSQGGGNPYNEQFF. The CDR3 DNA is TGTGCCAGCAGCCAAGGAGGGGGTAACCCCTACAATGAGCAGTTCTTC.

The rearrangement joins TRBV5-5 to TRBJ1-5; TRBD1 matches 8 bases. V dropped 0 bases and J dropped 6; count of bases not matched to a gene: 8. Germline CDR1 reads SGHKS; CDR2 reads YYEKEE (reference sequence). This CDR3 region has 16 residues. The CDR3 coding sequence is TGTGCCAGCAGCTTGGAAAGCAGGGGGCAGAGTCAGCCCCAGCATTTT. It codes for CASSLESRGQSQPQHF.

V gene TRBV18 combines with J gene TRBJ2-7; D possibly corresponds to TRBD1 (5 bases). Per the germline V gene, CDR1 is KGHSH and CDR2 is LQKENI. The CDR3 has 13 residues. Trimming pared 4 bases from V and 6 bases from J, leaving 13 bases between. CDR3 in DNA: TGTGCCAGCTCACTCTCAGGGAATGGCGAGCAGTACTTC. It is translated as CASSLSGNGEQYF.

This chain uses TRBV30 with TRBJ2-2; possibly TRBD2 for D (5 bases). The germline V and J ends were trimmed by 4 bases and 5 bases, with 17 bases remaining between them. This CDR3 contains 15 residues. Germline lookup yields CDR1 GTSNPN and CDR2 SVGIG (reference sequence). The CDR3 reads CAWNPGLAKTGELFF. DNA of the CDR3: TGTGCCTGGAACCCGGGTCTAGCTAAGACCGGGGAGCTGTTTTTT.

CDR3 loop: CASSPRTGISPPLHF. In DNA form, the CDR3 reads TGTGCCAGCAGCCCACGGACAGGGATAAGTCCACCCCTCCACTTT. This chain links TRBV13 with TRBJ1-6; TRBD1 matches 8 bases. V lost 5 bases, J lost 11 bases, and 11 bases stayed unmatched. Per germline, CDR1 PRHDT and CDR2 FYEKMQ (reference sequence). The CDR3 runs 15 residues.

The chain uses TRBV4-3 and TRBJ1-6; D is uncertain. This CDR3 is built from 12 residues. Trimming shortened V by 3 bases and J by 7 bases, and 4 bases separated the two germline ends. In germline, CDR1 is LGHNA, CDR2 YSLEER. The CDR3 sequence: CASSQGNSPLHF. CDR3 sequence (DNA): TGCGCCAGCAGCCAGGGAAATTCACCCCTCCACTTT.

V gene TRBV9 combines with J gene TRBJ2-1; no clear D. The V gene's germline CDR1 is SGDLS and CDR2 YYNGEE. V dropped 3 bases and J dropped 6 bases, with 7 bases sitting between them. This CDR3 is 12 amino acids long. The CDR3 nucleotides read TGTGCCAGCAGCGGACCCCGCAATGAGCAGTTCTTC. Residues: CASSGPRNEQFF.

The chain's CDR3 is CSAGESYEQYF. As DNA, the CDR3 is TGCAGTGCAGGCGAGTCCTACGAGCAGTACTTC. V usage is TRBV20-1 and J usage is TRBJ2-7; D ambiguous. Germline CDR1 reads DFQATT; CDR2 reads SNEGSKA (reference sequence). There are 11 residues in the CDR3. The V and J ends lost 6 bases and 1 base respectively, with 7 bases between them.

The rearrangement links TRBV4-3 to TRBJ1-2, with TRBD1 identical over 9 bases. Trimming removed 0 bases from V and 4 bases from J; junction bases left unmatched: 15. CDR3 length: 19 residues. Germline V gives CDR1 LGHNA, CDR2 YSLEER. The CDR3 DNA follows: TGCGCCAGCAGCCAAGAAACGCTCTTTACAGGGGGCGCAGGCTATGGCTACACCTTC. Residues: CASSQETLFTGGAGYGYTF.

This sequence joins TRBV12-3 or TRBV12-4 and TRBJ1-1; no clear D. The CDR3 extends over 12 amino acids. Trimming left V 7 bases short and J 7 bases short, with 13 bases between. The CDR3 loop reads CASTLRVGEAFF. The CDR3 DNA follows: TGTGCCAGCACCTTACGAGTGGGTGAAGCTTTCTTT.

The CDR3 reads CASSFQGGWQETQYF. The CDR3 DNA reads TGTGCCAGCAGCTTTCAGGGCGGGTGGCAGGAGACCCAGTACTTC. The chain carries TRBV7-2 and TRBJ2-5; D could derive from TRBD1 or TRBD2 (5 bases each). Trimming left V 3 bases short and J 5 bases short, with 16 bases between. In germline, CDR1 is SGHTA, CDR2 FQGNSA. This CDR3 contains 15 residues.

V is TRBV28 and J is TRBJ1-4; TRBD1 might be the D (6 bases). The germline V gene encodes CDR1 MDHEN and CDR2 SYDVKM. The CDR3 consists of 15 residues. V was clipped by 5 bases and J by 9 bases, with 19 bases between them. The CDR3 here is CASSPPVAGVKKLFF. The CDR3 DNA is TGTGCCAGCAGTCCCCCCGTGGCAGGGGTAAAAAAACTGTTTTTT.

In this sample, this clone turned up once. This rearrangement joins TRBV5-1 to TRBJ2-6; D not resolved. This CDR3 has 14 residues. Per germline, CDR1 SGHRS and CDR2 YFSETQ. Trimming removed 4 bases from V and 4 bases from J, with 9 bases in between. DNA of the CDR3: TGCGCCAGCAGCCTTCTGAGAGGGGCCAACGTCCTGACTTTC. It codes for CASSLLRGANVLTF.

The CDR3 spells CASRPQWSSTDTQYF. The CDR3 DNA reads TGTGCCAGCAGACCTCAATGGTCGAGCACAGATACGCAGTATTTT. The V gene is TRBV6-5, the J gene TRBJ2-3; no clear D. V gave up 6 bases and J gave up 0 bases, with 13 bases separating them. CDR3 size: 15 residues. Germline CDR1 MNHEY, CDR2 SVGAGI.

The chain combines TRBV27 with TRBJ2-7; D is tentatively TRBD1 or TRBD2 (7 bases each). Germline CDR1 is MNHEY and CDR2 is SMNVEV (reference sequence). The CDR3 extends over 14 amino acids. V lost 6 bases to trimming and J lost 5 bases, with 17 bases between them. CDR3 bases: TGTGCCAGCAGCCCCAGGGGGGGCCCAAACGAGCAGTACTTC. It encodes CASSPRGGPNEQYF.

The V and J genes are TRBV3-1 (or the pseudogene TRBV3-2) and TRBJ1-5, with 7 bases matching TRBD1. Germline-derived CDR1 and CDR2 are LGHDT and YNNKEL (reference sequence). This CDR3 spans 16 amino acids. V dropped 1 base and J dropped 6; count of bases not matched to a gene: 9. This CDR3 reads CASSQGGDRDSQPQHF. In DNA form, the CDR3 reads TGTGCCAGCAGCCAAGGGGGTGACAGGGATAGTCAGCCCCAGCATTTT.

On this clone: Other DNA sequences within the sample encode an identical CDR3. This sequence joins TRBV4-3 and TRBJ1-1, with unresolved D. Trimming pared 0 bases from V and 0 bases from J, leaving 8 bases between. The CDR3 length is 15 residues. Germline V lookup: CDR1 LGHNA, CDR2 YSLEER. The CDR3 spells CASSQDRGLNTEAFF. CDR3 nucleotides: TGCGCCAGCAGCCAAGATCGGGGTCTGAACACTGAAGCTTTCTTT.

This sequence joins TRBV19 and TRBJ1-2; possible D gene TRBD1, 5 bases. CDR1 and CDR2 from the germline V gene are LNHDA and SQIVND (reference sequence). The V and J ends lost 3 bases and 5 bases respectively, with 22 bases between them. This CDR3 spans 17 amino acids. In nucleotides, the CDR3 is TGTGCCAGTAGTATTTGGACGCCGGGGCAAAGGGTTTATGGCTACACCTTC. Its protein is CASSIWTPGQRVYGYTF. The complete variable domain, with remaining parts taken from reference TRBV19 and TRBJ1-2, reads DGGITQSPKYLFRKEGQNVTLSCEQNLNHDAMYWYRQDPGQGLRLIYYSQIVNDFQKGDIAEGYSVSREKKESFPLTVTSAQKNPTAFYLCASSIWTPGQRVYGYTFGSGTRLTVV.

V usage is TRBV2 and J usage is TRBJ2-1, with 7 bases aligning to TRBD2. With V trimmed by 5 bases and J by 1 base, 11 bases remained unmatched. The CDR3 spans 17 residues. The germline V gene has CDR1 SNHLY and CDR2 FYNNEI. The CDR3 bases are TGTGCCAGCAGTCAGCGGGCGGCGGGGGTTTCCTACAATGAGCAGTTCTTC. Translated: CASSQRAAGVSYNEQFF.

The V call is TRBV10-2, the J call TRBJ2-1; D possibly corresponds to TRBD2 (6 bases). The V gene's germline CDR1 is WSHSY and CDR2 SAAADI. The CDR3 has 16 residues. V was pared by 6 bases and J by 1 base, with 16 bases between. The CDR3 is CASSPEGQISYNEQFF. In nucleotides, the CDR3 is TGCGCCAGCAGCCCGGAGGGGCAGATTTCCTACAATGAGCAGTTCTTC.

This rearrangement joins TRBV18 to TRBJ1-2, with D unclear. This CDR3 contains 18 residues. The germline V gene has CDR1 KGHSH and CDR2 LQKENI. V was pared by 0 bases and J by 8 bases, with 25 bases between. The CDR3 spells CASSPPSLYGGYGLGYTF. Here the CDR3 DNA reads TGTGCCAGCTCACCACCGTCATTATACGGAGGTTATGGTTTGGGCTACACCTTC.

The V and J genes are TRBV4-3 and TRBJ2-1, with a possible D match to TRBD1 (7 bases). The CDR3 is made up of 14 amino acids. V shed 0 bases and J shed 5 bases, with 8 bases lying between them. Germline-derived CDR1 and CDR2 are LGHNA and YSLEER. The CDR3 coding sequence is TGCGCCAGCAGCCAAGACAGGGGGGACAATGAGCAGTTCTTC. This codes for CASSQDRGDNEQFF.